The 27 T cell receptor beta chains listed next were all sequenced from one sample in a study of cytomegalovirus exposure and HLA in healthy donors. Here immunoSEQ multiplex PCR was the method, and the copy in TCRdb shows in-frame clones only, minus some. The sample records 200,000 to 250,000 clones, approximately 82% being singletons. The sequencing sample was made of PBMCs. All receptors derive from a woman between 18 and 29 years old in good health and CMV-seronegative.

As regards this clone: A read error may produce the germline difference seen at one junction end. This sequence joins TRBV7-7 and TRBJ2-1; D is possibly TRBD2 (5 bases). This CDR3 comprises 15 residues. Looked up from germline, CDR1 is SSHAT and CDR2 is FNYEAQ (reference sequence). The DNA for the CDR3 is TGTGCTAGCAGCTTAGGGAGCGGAACCTACAATGAGCAGTTCTTC. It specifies CASSLGSGTYNEQFF.

CDR3 nucleotide sequence: TGTGCCAGCAGCCTAGGCGGCGGGACTAGCGGCGAGACCCAGTACTTC. It specifies CASSLGGGTSGETQYF. The chain employs TRBV5-6 and TRBJ2-5, with 11 nucleotides matching TRBD2. The CDR3 covers 16 residues. Trimming took 4 bases from V and 5 from J; bases not matched to a gene: 10. The germline V gene encodes CDR1 SGHDT and CDR2 YYEEEE.

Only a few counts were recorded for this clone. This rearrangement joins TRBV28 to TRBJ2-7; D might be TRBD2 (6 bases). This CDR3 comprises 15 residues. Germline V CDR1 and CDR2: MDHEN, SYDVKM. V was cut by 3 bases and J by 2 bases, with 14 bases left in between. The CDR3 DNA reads TGTGCCAGCAGTTTGGGGCAAGGCGGGACCTACGAGCAGTACTTC. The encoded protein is CASSLGQGGTYEQYF.

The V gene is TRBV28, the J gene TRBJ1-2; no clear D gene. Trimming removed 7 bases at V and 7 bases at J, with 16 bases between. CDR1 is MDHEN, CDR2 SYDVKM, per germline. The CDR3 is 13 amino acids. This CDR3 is CASTLQEGTGYTF. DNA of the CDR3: TGTGCCAGCACCCTCCAGGAGGGAACTGGCTACACCTTC.

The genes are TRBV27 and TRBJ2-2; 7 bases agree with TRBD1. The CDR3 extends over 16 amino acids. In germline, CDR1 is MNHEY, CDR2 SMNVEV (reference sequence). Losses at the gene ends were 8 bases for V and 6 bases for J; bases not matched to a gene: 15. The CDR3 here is CASGRGQEFLAGELFF. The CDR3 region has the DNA TGTGCCAGCGGCCGCGGACAGGAGTTTCTTGCCGGGGAGCTGTTTTTT.

CDR3 DNA sequence: TGTGCCGCAACAATGGCAGGAAACTATGGCTACACCTTC. Its translation: CAATMAGNYGYTF. J is TRBJ1-2 and V is TRBV6-1; D call uncertain. The CDR3 spans 13 residues. The germline V and J ends were trimmed by 11 bases and 2 bases, with 15 bases remaining between them. In germline, CDR1 is MNHNS, CDR2 SASEGT.

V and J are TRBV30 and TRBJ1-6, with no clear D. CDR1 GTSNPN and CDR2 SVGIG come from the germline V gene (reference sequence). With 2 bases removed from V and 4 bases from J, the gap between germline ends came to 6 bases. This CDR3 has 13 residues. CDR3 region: CAWSRQYNSPLHF. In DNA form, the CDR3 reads TGTGCCTGGAGTCGGCAGTATAATTCACCCCTCCACTTT.

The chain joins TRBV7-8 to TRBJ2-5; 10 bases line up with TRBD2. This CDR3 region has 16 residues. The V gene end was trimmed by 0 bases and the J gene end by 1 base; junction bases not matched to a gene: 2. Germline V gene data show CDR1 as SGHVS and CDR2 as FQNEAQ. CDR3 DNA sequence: TGTGCCAGCAGCTTAGCGCGACTAGCGGGCCAAGAGACCCAGTACTTC. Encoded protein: CASSLARLAGQETQYF.

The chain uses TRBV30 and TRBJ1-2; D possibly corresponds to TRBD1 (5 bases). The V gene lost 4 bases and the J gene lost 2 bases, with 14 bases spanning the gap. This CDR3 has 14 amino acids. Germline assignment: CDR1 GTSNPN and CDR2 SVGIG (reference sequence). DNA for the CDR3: TGTGCCTGGATCCCGGGACGGTCGAACTATGGCTACACCTTC. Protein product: CAWIPGRSNYGYTF.

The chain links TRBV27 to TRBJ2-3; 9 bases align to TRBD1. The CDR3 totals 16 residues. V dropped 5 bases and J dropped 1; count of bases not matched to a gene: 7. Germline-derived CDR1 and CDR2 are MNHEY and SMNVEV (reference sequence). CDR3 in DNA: TGTGCCAGCAGTCACCCGACAGGGGGTGGCACAGATACGCAGTATTTT. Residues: CASSHPTGGGTDTQYF.

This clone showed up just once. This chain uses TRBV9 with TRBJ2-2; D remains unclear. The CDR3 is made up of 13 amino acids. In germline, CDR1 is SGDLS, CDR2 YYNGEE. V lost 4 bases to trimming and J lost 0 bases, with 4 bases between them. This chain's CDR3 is CASSPTNTGELFF. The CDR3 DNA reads TGTGCCAGCAGCCCGACGAACACCGGGGAGCTGTTTTTT.

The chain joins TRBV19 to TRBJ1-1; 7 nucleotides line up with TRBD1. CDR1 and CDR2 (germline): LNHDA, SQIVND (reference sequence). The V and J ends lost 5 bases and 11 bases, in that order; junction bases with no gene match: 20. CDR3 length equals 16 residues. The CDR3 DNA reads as TGTGCCAGTAGTCTCCTGAGAGGGGGCAGGGAAGGAGAGGCTTTCTTT. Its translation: CASSLLRGGREGEAFF.

CDR3 loop: CASSLSGHGYTF. In DNA, the CDR3 is TGTGCCAGCAGCCTTTCGGGACATGGCTACACCTTC. The chain links TRBV9 to TRBJ1-2; D is perhaps TRBD1 (5 bases). V was cut by 4 bases and J by 6 bases, with 10 bases left in between. CDR3 length: 12 residues. Per the germline V gene, CDR1 is SGDLS and CDR2 is YYNGEE.

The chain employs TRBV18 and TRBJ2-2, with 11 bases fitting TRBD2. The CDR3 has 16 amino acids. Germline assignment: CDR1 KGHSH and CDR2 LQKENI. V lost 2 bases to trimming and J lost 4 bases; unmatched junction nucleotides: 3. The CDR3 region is CASSPVAGGSTGELFF. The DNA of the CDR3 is TGTGCCAGCTCACCAGTAGCGGGAGGGTCCACCGGGGAGCTGTTTTTT.

The CDR3 nucleotides read TGTGCCAGCTCACCACGTTCCGGGAACACCGGGGAGCTGTTTTTT. Residues: CASSPRSGNTGELFF. The rearrangement links TRBV18 to TRBJ2-2; D is unclear. This CDR3 contains 15 residues. CDR1 is KGHSH and CDR2 is LQKENI in the germline V gene. Trimming left V 1 base short and J 1 base short, with 7 bases between.

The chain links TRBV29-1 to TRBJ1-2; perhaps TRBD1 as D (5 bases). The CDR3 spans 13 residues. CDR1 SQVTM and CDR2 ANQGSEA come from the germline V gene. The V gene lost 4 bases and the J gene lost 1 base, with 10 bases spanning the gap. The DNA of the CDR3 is TGCAGCGTTGTTGACAGAGTTAACTATGGCTACACCTTC. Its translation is CSVVDRVNYGYTF.

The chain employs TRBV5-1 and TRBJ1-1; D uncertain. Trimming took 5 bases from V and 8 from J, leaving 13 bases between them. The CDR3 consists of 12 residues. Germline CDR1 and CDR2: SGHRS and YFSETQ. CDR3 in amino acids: CASRPGRGEAFF. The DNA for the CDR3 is TGCGCCAGCAGGCCCGGGCGAGGGGAAGCTTTCTTT.

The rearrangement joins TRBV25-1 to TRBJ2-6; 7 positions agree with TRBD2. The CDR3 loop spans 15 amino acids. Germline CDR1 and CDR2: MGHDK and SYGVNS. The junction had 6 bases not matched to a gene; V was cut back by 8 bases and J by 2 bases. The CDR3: CASSRGGAGANVLTF. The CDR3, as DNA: TGTGCCAGCTCCCGTGGGGGGGCTGGGGCCAACGTCCTGACTTTC.

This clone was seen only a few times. CDR3 nucleotide sequence: TGCGCCAGCAGCCAAGAAGGAGGGGGAAATCAGCCCCAGCATTTT. Residues: CASSQEGGGNQPQHF. This chain links TRBV4-1 with TRBJ1-5; a weak D match, TRBD1 (6 bases). Between the trimmed V and J ends, which lost 0 bases and 4 bases, there was a span of 10 bases. This CDR3 has 15 amino acids. CDR1 and CDR2 from the germline V gene are MGHRA and YSYEKL.

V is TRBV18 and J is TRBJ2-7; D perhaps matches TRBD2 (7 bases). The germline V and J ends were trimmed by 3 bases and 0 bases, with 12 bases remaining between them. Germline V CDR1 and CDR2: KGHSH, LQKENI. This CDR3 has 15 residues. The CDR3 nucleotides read TGTGCCAGCTCACCGGGGGGGACAAGCTCCTACGAGCAGTACTTC. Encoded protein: CASSPGGTSSYEQYF.

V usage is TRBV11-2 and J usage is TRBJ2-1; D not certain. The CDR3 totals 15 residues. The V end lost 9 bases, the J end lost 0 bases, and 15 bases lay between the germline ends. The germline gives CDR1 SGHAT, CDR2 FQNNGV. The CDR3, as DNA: TGTGCCAGTAGTGATGGTATCGGCTCCTACAATGAGCAGTTCTTC. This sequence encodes CASSDGIGSYNEQFF.

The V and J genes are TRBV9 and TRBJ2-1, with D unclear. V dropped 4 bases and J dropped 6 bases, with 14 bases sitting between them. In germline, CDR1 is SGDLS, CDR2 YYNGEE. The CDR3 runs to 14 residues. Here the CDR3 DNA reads TGTGCCAGCAGCTCCGTAGGTCGCTCCAATGAGCAGTTCTTC. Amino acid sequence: CASSSVGRSNEQFF.

The CDR3 is CAISGRQGKLDEQYF. Written as DNA, the CDR3 is TGTGCCATCAGTGGAAGACAGGGGAAGTTGGACGAGCAGTACTTC. The gene calls are TRBV10-3 and TRBJ2-7, with TRBD1 matching over 8 bases. The J segment lost 5 bases and the V segment lost 4 bases, leaving 10 bases of the junction unmatched. Germline CDR1 is ENHRY and CDR2 is SYGVKD. The CDR3 has 15 residues.

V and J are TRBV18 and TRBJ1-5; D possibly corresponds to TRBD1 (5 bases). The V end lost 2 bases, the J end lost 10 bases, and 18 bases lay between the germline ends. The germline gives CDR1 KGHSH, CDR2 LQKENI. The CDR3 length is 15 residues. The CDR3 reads CASSPGAGTRGPQHF. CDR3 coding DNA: TGTGCCAGCTCACCAGGGGCAGGGACGAGAGGTCCCCAGCATTTT.

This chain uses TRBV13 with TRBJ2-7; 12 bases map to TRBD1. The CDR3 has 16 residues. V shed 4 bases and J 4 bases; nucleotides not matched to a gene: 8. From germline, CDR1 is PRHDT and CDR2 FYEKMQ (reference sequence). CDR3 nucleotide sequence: TGTGCCAGCAGCTCCTCCGGGACAGGGGGCCCATACGAGCAGTACTTC. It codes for CASSSSGTGGPYEQYF.

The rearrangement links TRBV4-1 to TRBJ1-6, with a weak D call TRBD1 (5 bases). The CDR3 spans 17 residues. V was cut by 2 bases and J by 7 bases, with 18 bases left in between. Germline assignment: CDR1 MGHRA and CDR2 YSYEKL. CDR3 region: CASSQNRPRVTNSPLHF. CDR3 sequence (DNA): TGCGCCAGCAGCCAAAACAGGCCCAGGGTTACCAATTCACCCCTCCACTTT.

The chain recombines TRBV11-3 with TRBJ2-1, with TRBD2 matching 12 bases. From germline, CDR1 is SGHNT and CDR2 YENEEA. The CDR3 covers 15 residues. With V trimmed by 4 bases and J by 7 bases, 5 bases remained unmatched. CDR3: CASSYTGLAGNEQFF. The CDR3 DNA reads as TGTGCCAGCAGCTATACCGGACTAGCGGGGAATGAGCAGTTCTTC. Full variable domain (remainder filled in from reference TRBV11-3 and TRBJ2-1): EAGVVQSPRYKIIEKKQPVAFWCNPISGHNTLYWYLQNLGQGPELLIRYENEEAVDDSQLPKDRFSAERLKGVDSTLKIQPAELGDSAVYLCASSYTGLAGNEQFFGPGTRLTVL.